The 6 T cell receptor beta chains presented below share a single source sample, sequenced in a study of blood T cells in healthy people across ages. With a J-beta primer mix and a sample-barcoded 5' primer, a second PCR ran roughly 6 to 11 cycles. In TCRdb, the 5' RACE reads were re-called with MiXCR into one record per CDR3 protein. The data hold hundreds of thousands of distinct CDR3 sequences, with 20% to 25% observed a single time. The same data also went into a second study, on T cells of mothers and their children.

The sample comprised blood. These TCRs come from a boy between 10 and 17 years old in good health.

The chain couples TRBV7-9 to TRBJ2-1; D gene uncertain. V was cut by 3 bases and J by 2 bases, with 11 bases left in between. Germline V CDR1 and CDR2: SEHNR, FQNEAQ (reference sequence). The CDR3 is made up of 15 amino acids. This CDR3 is CASSFYPKPYNEQFF. The DNA for the CDR3 is TGTGCCAGCAGCTTCTATCCTAAACCCTACAATGAGCAGTTCTTC.

This clonotype has only a few counts. The chain recombines TRBV7-6 with TRBJ2-1; possible D gene TRBD1, 6 bases. The ends were cut back, 4 bases at V and 4 bases at J, with 11 bases in the middle. The germline CDR1 and CDR2 sequences are SGHVS and FNYEAQ. This CDR3 is built from 14 residues. CDR3 coding DNA: TGTGCCAGCAGCTCAGCGGACAGTTACAATGAGCAGTTCTTC. It encodes CASSSADSYNEQFF.

The chain is built from TRBV2 and TRBJ1-3; D gene uncertain. The germline CDR1 and CDR2 sequences are SNHLY and FYNNEI. The length of the CDR3 is 16 residues. V lost 2 bases, J lost 2 bases, and 13 bases lay in between. The CDR3 loop is CASSETPVPAGNTIYF. The CDR3 bases are TGTGCCAGCAGTGAAACTCCAGTACCCGCTGGAAACACCATATATTTT.

The chain joins TRBV29-1 to TRBJ1-1; D unresolved. Trimming left V 6 bases short and J 4 bases short, with 9 bases between. Germline V lookup: CDR1 SQVTM, CDR2 ANQGSEA. The CDR3 spans 11 residues. The CDR3, as DNA: TGCAGCGTGGGTGAGGCCACTGAAGCTTTCTTT. Its translation: CSVGEATEAFF.

This clonotype was picked up a small number of times. This chain uses TRBV6-5 with TRBJ2-2; 10 positions match TRBD2. Trimming took 7 bases from V and 5 from J; bases not matched to a gene: 13. Looked up from germline, CDR1 is MNHEY and CDR2 is SVGAGI. This CDR3 comprises 17 residues. The CDR3 spells CASTFRLAGVGTGELFF. CDR3 coding DNA: TGTGCCAGCACCTTTCGGCTAGCGGGAGTCGGGACCGGGGAGCTGTTTTTT.

This chain joins TRBV20-1 and TRBJ2-5; D unresolved. The J call could be wrong; TRBJ2-1 is a better fit for the DNA end. Germline CDR1 DFQATT, CDR2 SNEGSKA (reference sequence). The CDR3 consists of 13 residues. CDR3: CSASRSRINEQFF. DNA of the CDR3: TGCAGTGCTAGTCGGAGTAGGATCAATGAGCAGTTCTTC.